This T cell receptor (beta chain) derives from a study of cytomegalovirus exposure and HLA in healthy donors. In germline, CDR1 is MNHEY, CDR2 SMNVEV (reference sequence). V lost 0 bases to trimming and J lost 1 base, with 15 bases between them. This CDR3 is 17 amino acids long. The PCR was carried out with 60 Vbeta primers and 13 Jbeta primers. Profiled with immunoSEQ multiplex PCR; TCRdb holds only in-frame clones, not every one. Here the sample table reports about 200,000 clones. All donors participated as healthy donors of bone marrow. With regard to this clone: Its antigen remains unidentified.

The study's findings and limits: Around 18,000 TCR beta sequences were associated with HLA alleles at 0.05 false discovery rate in a later analysis. In an earlier analysis, about 90% or about 30%: the productive usage of most TCR beta V segments. Later work found that TCR association rates differed between HLA loci; DRB1 had the most and HLA-C the fewest.

The rearrangement joins TRBV27 to TRBJ1-1, with a weak D call TRBD1 (6 bases). Sequenced material: PBMCs. This TCR derives from a boy aged 5 to 17 in good health and CMV-seronegative. As DNA, the CDR3 is TGTGCCAGCAGTTTATCGTGGGGGGGGCTCGGGAACACTGAAGCTTTCTTT. Residues: CASSLSWGGLGNTEAFF.